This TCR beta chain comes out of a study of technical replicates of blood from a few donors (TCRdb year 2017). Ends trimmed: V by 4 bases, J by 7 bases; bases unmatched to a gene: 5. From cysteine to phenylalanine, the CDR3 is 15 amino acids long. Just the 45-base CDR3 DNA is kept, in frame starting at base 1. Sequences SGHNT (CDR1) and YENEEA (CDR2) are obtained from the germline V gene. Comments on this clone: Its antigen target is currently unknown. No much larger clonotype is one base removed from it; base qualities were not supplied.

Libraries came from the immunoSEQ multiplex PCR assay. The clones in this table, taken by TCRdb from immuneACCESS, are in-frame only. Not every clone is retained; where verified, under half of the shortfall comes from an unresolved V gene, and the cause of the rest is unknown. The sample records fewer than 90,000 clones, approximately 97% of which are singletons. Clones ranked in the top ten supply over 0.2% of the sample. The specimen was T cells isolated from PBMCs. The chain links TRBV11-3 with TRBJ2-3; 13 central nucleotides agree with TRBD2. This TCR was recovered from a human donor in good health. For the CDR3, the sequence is CASSSGTSGVYTQYF. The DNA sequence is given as TGTGCCAGCAGCTCCGGGACTAGCGGGGTGTATACGCAGTATTTT.